This TCR beta chain was sequenced in a study of T cell responses to AZD1222 COVID-19 vaccine. Per the germline V gene, CDR1 is LGHDT and CDR2 is YNNKEL (reference sequence). V shed 6 bases and J shed 2 bases, with 17 bases lying between them. The CDR3 has 15 amino acids. Data came from immunoSEQ multiplex PCR; TCRdb stores just in-frame clones and leaves some out. Among about 140,000 clones, around nine tenths were seen once, and the ten largest hold over 3.5%. The receptor comes from an adult in good health. Specimen: peripheral blood, collected on day 0 of AZD1222 vaccination. V and J are TRBV3-1 (or the pseudogene TRBV3-2) and TRBJ2-7, with D perhaps given as TRBD1 or TRBD2 (5 bases each). The CDR3 nucleotides read TGTGCCAGCAGTCCTCACCGGGACCCCGCCTACGAGCAGTACTTC. Its translation: CASSPHRDPAYEQYF.